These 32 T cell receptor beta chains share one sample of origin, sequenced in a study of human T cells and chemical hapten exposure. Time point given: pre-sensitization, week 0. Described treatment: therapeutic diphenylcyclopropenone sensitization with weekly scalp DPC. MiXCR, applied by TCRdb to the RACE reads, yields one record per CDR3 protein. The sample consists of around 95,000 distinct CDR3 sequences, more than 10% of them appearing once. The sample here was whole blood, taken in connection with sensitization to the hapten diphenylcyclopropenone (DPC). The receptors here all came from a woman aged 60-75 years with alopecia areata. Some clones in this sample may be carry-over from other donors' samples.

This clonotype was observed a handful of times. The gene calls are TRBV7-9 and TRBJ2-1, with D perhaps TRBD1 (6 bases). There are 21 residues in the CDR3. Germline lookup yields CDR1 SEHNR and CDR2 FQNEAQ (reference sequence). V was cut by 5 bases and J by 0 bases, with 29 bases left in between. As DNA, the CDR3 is TGTGCCAGCAGCGAATTTAGGACCGGGACACGAAAACTAAGCTCCTACAATGAGCAGTTCTTC. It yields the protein CASSEFRTGTRKLSSYNEQFF.

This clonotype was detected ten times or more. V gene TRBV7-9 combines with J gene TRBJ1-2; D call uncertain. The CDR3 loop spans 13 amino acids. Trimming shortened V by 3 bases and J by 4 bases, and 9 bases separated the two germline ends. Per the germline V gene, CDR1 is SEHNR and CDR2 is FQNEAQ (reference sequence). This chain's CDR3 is CASSLRGVYGYTF. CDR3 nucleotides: TGTGCCAGCAGCTTGCGGGGTGTCTATGGCTACACCTTC.

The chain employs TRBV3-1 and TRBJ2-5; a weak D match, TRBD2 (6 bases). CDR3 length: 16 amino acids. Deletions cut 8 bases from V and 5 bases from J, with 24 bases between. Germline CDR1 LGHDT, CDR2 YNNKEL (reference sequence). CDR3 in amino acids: CASAPGGAGAWETQYF. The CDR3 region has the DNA TGTGCCAGCGCTCCAGGCGGGGCAGGCGCCTGGGAGACCCAGTACTTC.

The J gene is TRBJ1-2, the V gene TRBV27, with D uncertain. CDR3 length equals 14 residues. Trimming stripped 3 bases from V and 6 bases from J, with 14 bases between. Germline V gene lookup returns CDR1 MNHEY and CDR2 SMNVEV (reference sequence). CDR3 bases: TGTGCCAGCAGTTTCCTCTCGGCCCCAGATGGCTACACCTTC. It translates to CASSFLSAPDGYTF.

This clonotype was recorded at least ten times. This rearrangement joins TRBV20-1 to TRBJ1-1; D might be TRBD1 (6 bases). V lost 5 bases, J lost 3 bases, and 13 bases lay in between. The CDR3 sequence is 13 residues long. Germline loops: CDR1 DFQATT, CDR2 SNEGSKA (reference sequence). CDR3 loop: CSARGRRDTEAFF. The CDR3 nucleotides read TGCAGTGCTCGGGGGCGCAGGGACACTGAAGCTTTCTTT.

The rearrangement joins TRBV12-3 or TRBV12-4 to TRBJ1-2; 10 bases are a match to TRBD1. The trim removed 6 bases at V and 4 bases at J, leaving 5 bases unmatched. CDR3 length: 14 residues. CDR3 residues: CASRRQGASYGYTF. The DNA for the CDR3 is TGTGCCAGCAGGCGACAGGGGGCTTCCTATGGCTACACCTTC.

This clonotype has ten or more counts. In DNA, the CDR3 is TGTGCCAGCAGTTTATTCGCCTCCGGCGAGCAGTACTTC. Protein sequence: CASSLFASGEQYF. The V call is TRBV12-3 or TRBV12-4, the J call TRBJ2-7, with no clear D. Between the trimmed V and J ends, which lost 2 bases and 6 bases, there was a span of 11 bases. This CDR3 is 13 amino acids long.

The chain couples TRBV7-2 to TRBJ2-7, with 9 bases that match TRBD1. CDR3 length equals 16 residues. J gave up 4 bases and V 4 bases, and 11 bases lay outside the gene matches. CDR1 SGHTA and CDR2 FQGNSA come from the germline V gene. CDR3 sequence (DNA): TGTGCCAGCAGCTCGGCAACCGGGACAGGGTGGTACGAGCAGTACTTC. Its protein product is CASSSATGTGWYEQYF.

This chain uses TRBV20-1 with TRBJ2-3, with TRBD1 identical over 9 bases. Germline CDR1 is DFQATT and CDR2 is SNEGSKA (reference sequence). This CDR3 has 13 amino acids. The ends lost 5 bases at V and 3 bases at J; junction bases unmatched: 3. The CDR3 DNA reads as TGCAGTGCTGACGGACAGGGGACAGATACGCAGTATTTT. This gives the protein CSADGQGTDTQYF.

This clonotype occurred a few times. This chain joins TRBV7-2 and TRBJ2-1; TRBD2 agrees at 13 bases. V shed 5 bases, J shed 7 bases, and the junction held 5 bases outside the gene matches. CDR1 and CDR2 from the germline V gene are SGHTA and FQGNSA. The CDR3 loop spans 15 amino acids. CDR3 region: CASSPRTSGGNEQFF. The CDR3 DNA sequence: TGTGCCAGCAGCCCGAGGACTAGCGGGGGAAATGAGCAGTTCTTC.

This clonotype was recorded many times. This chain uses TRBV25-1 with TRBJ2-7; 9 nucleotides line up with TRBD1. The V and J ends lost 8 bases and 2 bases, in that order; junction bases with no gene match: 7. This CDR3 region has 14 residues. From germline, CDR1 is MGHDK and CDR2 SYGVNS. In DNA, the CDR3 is TGTGCCAGCTCCCCTCGACAGGGGGCCTACGAGCAGTACTTC. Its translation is CASSPRQGAYEQYF.

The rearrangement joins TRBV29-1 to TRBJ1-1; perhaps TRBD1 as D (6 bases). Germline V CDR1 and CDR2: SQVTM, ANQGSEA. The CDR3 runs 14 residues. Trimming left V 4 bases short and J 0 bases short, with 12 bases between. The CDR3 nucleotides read TGCAGCGTTGTGGGGGCGGGGATGAACACTGAAGCTTTCTTT. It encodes CSVVGAGMNTEAFF.

CDR3 sequence: CASSLGVTNEKLFF. The DNA of the CDR3 is TGTGCCAGCAGCTTAGGTGTCACTAATGAAAAACTGTTTTTT. The rearrangement links TRBV7-9 to TRBJ1-4; D is ambiguous. This CDR3 region has 14 residues. Germline CDR1 and CDR2: SEHNR and FQNEAQ (reference sequence). Trimming cost V 1 base and J 2 bases, with 5 bases left between them.

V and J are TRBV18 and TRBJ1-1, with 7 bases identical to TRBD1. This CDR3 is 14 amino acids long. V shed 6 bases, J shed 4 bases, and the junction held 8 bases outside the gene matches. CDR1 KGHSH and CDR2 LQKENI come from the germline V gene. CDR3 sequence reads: CASSYRDSRTEAFF. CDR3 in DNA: TGTGCCAGCTCGTACCGGGACAGCCGCACTGAAGCTTTCTTT.

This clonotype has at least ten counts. CDR3 sequence: CASSSQWNPVSPLHF. The CDR3 DNA sequence: TGTGCCAGCAGCTCCCAATGGAACCCCGTTTCACCCCTCCACTTT. This chain connects TRBV7-2 to TRBJ1-6; D call uncertain. V was cut by 4 bases and J by 9 bases, with 16 bases left in between. Germline V gene lookup returns CDR1 SGHTA and CDR2 FQGNSA. The CDR3 has 15 amino acids.

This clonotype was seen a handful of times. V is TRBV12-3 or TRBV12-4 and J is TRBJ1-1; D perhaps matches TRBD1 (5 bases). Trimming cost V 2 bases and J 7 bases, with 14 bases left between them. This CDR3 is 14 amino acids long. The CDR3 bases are TGTGCCAGCAGTTTACTAAGGGGAACGGGTGAAGCTTTCTTT. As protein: CASSLLRGTGEAFF.

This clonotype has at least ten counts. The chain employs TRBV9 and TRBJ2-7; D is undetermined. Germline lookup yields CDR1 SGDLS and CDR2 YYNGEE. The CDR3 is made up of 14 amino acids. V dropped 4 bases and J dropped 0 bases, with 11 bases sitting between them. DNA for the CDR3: TGTGCCAGCAGCTTAGGCCAGAGCTCCTACGAGCAGTACTTC. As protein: CASSLGQSSYEQYF. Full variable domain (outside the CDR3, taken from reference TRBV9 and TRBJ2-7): DSGVTQTPKHLITATGQRVTLRCSPRSGDLSVYWYQQSLDQGLQFLIQYYNGEERAKGNILERFSAQQFPDLHSELNLSSLELGDSALYFCASSLGQSSYEQYFGPGTRLTVT.

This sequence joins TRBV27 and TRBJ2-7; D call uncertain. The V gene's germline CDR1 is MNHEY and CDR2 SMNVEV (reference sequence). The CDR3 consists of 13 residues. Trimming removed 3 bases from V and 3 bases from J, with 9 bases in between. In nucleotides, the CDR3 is TGTGCCAGCAGTTTCGGCCGTAACTACGAGCAGTACTTC. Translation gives CASSFGRNYEQYF.

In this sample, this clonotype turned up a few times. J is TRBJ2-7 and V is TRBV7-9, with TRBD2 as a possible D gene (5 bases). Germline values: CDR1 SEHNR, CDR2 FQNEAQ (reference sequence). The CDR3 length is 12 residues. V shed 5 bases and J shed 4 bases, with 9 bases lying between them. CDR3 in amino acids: CASSAPGYEQYF. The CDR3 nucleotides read TGTGCCAGCAGCGCCCCGGGGTACGAGCAGTACTTC. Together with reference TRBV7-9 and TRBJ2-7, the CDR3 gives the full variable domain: DTGVSQNPRHKITKRGQNVTFRCDPISEHNRLYWYRQTLGQGPEFLTYFQNEAQLEKSRLLSDRFSAERPKGSFSTLEIQRTEQGDSAMYLCASSAPGYEQYFGPGTRLTVT.

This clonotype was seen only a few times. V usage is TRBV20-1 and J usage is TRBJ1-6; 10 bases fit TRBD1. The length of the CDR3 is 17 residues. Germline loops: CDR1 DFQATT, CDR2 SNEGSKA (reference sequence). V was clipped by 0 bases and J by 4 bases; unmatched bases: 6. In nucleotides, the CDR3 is TGCAGTGCTAGAGATCTTGACAGGGGGCTGTATAATTCACCCCTCCACTTT. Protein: CSARDLDRGLYNSPLHF.

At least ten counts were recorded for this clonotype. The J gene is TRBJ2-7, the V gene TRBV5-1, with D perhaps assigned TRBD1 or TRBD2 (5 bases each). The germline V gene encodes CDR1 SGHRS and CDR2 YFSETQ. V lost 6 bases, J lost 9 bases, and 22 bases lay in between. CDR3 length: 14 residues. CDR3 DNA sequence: TGCGCCAGCACGGCCGGGACCGGCGCGAATTGGCAGTACTTC. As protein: CASTAGTGANWQYF.

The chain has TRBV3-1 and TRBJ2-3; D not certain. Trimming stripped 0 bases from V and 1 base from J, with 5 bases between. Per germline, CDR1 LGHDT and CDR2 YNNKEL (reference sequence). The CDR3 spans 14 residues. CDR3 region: CASSQDLGTDTQYF. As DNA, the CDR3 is TGTGCCAGCAGCCAAGATCTCGGCACAGATACGCAGTATTTT.

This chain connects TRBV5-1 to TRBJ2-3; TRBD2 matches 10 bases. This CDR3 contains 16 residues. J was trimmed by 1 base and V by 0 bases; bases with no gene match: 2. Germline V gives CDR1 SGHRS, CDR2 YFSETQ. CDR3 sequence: CASSLDLAGGTDTQYF. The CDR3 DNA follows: TGCGCCAGCAGCTTGGATCTAGCGGGGGGCACAGATACGCAGTATTTT. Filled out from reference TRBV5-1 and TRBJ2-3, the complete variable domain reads KAGVTQTPRYLIKTRGQQVTLSCSPISGHRSVSWYQQTPGQGLQFLFEYFSETQRNKGNFPGRFSGRQFSNSRSEMNVSTLELGDSALYLCASSLDLAGGTDTQYFGPGTRLTVL.

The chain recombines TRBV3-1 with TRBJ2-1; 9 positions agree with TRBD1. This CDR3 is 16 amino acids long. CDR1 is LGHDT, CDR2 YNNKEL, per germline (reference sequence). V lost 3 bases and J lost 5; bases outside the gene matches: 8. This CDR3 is CASSQNTGTGNNEQFF. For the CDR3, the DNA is TGTGCCAGCAGCCAGAATACCGGGACAGGGAACAATGAGCAGTTCTTC.

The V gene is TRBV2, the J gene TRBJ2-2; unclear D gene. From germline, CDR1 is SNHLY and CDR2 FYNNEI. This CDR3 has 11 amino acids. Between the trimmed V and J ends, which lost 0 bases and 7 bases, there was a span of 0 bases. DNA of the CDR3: TGTGCCAGCAGTGAAGCCGGGGAGCTGTTTTTT. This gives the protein CASSEAGELFF.

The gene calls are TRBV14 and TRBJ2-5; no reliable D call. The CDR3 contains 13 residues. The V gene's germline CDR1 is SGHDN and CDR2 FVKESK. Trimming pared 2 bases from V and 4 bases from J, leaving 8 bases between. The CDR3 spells CASSQLVLETQYF. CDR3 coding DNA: TGTGCCAGCAGCCAACTTGTCCTAGAGACCCAGTACTTC.

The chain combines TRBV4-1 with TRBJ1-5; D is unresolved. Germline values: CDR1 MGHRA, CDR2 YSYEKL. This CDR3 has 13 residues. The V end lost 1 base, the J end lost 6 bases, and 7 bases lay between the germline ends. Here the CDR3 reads CASSQVAGQPQHF. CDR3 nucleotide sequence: TGCGCCAGCAGCCAAGTGGCCGGTCAGCCCCAGCATTTT.

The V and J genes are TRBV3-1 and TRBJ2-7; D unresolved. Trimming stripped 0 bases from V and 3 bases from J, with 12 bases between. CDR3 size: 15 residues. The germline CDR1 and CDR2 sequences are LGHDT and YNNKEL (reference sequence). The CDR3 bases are TGTGCCAGCAGCCAAGAGGGTCTTAGCAGCTACGAGCAGTACTTC. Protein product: CASSQEGLSSYEQYF.

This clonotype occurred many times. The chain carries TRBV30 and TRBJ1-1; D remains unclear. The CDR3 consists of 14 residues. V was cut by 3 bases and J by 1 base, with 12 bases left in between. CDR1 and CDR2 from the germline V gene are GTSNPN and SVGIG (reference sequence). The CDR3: CAWSPLLGNTEAFF. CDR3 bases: TGTGCCTGGAGCCCTCTTTTGGGGAACACTGAAGCTTTCTTT.

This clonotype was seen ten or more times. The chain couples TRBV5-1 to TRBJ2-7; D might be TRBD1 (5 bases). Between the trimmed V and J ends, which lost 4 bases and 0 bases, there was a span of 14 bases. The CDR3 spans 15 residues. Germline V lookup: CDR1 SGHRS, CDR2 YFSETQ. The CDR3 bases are TGCGCCAGCAGCGAACATTCAGGGCCCTCCTACGAGCAGTACTTC. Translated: CASSEHSGPSYEQYF.

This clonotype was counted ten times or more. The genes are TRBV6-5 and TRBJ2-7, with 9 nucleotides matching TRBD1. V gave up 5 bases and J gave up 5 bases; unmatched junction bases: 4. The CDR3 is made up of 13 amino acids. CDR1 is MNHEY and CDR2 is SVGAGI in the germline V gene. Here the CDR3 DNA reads TGTGCCAGCAGTAAGGACAGGGGCCACGAGCAGTACTTC. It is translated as CASSKDRGHEQYF.

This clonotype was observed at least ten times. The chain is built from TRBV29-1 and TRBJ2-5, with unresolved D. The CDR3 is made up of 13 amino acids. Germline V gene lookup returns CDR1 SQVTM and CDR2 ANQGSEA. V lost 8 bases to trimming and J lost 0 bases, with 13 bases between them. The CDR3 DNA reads TGCAGCACCATGAGGCAGCACCAAGAGACCCAGTACTTC. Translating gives CSTMRQHQETQYF.